This entry is about one T cell receptor (beta chain). Germline loops: CDR1 MGHDK, CDR2 SYGVNS. J lost 0 bases, V lost 8 bases, and 4 bases had no gene match. The CDR3 sequence is 13 residues long. The sample originates from a study of metastatic and nonmetastatic thyroid tumors. Study-level information: Samples came from malignant and benign thyroid patients, and repertoires were compared across blood and tumor or nodule tissue.

Thyroid surgery had not been preceded by any treatment in any patient. TCRdb reanalyzed the PCR reads via MiXCR. This sample has 35,000 to 50,000 clones, with less than 5% found just once. The clonotype was recovered from a female donor with papillary thyroid cancer or a benign thyroid nodule (not recorded which). Some clones in this sample may be carry-over from other donors' samples. The sequencing sample was made of blood. V usage is TRBV25-1 and J usage is TRBJ2-7; 7 nucleotides align to TRBD1. The CDR3 protein is CASRGQSSYEQYF. Written as DNA, the CDR3 is TGTGCCAGCCGGGGACAGAGCTCCTACGAGCAGTACTTC.